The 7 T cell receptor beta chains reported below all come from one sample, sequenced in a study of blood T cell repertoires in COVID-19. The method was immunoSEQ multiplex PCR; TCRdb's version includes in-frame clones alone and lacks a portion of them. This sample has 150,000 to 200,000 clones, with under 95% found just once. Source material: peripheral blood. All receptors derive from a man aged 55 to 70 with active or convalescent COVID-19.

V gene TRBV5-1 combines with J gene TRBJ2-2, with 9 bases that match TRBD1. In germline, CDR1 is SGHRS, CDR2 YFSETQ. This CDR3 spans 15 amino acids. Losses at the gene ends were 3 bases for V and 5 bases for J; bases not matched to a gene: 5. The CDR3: CASSWTGVGTGELFF. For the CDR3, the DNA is TGCGCCAGCAGCTGGACAGGGGTGGGGACCGGGGAGCTGTTTTTT.

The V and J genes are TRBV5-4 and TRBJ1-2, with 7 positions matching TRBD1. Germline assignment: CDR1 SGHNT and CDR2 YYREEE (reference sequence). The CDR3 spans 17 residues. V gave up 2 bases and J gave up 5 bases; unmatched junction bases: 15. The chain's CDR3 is CASSFPSTGRVGYGYTF. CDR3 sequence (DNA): TGTGCCAGCAGCTTTCCCTCGACAGGGCGGGTTGGGTATGGCTACACCTTC.

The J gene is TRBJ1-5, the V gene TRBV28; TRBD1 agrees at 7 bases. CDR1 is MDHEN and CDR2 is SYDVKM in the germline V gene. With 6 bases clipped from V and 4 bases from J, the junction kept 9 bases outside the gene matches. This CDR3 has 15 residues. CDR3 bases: TGTGCCAGCAGCAAGACAGGGCGAGGGAATCAGCCCCAGCATTTT. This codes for CASSKTGRGNQPQHF.

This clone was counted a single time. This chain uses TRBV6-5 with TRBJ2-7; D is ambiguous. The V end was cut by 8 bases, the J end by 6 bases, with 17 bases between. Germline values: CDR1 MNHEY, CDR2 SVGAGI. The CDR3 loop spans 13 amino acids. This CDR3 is CASVLGTRSEQYF. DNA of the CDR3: TGTGCCAGCGTTCTGGGCACCCGCTCCGAGCAGTACTTC.

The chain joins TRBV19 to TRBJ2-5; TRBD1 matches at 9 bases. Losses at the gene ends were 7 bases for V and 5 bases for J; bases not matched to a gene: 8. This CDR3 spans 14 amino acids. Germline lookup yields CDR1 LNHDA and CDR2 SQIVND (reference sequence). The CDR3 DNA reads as TGTGCCAGTAAGGGGACAGGGACTGGGGAGACCCAGTACTTC. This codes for CASKGTGTGETQYF. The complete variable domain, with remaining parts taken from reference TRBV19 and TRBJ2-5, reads DGGITQSPKYLFRKEGQNVTLSCEQNLNHDAMYWYRQDPGQGLRLIYYSQIVNDFQKGDIAEGYSVSREKKESFPLTVTSAQKNPTAFYLCASKGTGTGETQYFGPGTRLLVL.

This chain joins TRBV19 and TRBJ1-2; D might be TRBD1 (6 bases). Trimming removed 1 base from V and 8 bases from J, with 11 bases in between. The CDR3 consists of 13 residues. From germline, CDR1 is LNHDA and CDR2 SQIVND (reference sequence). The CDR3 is CASSIGGQIGYTF. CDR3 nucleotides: TGTGCCAGTAGTATAGGGGGGCAGATCGGCTACACCTTC.

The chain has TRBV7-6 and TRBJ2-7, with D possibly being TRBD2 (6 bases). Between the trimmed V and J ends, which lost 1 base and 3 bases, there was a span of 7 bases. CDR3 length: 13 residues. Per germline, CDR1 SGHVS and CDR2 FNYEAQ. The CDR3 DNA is TGTGCCAGCAGCTTAGAGGACTACTACGAGCAGTACTTC. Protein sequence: CASSLEDYYEQYF.